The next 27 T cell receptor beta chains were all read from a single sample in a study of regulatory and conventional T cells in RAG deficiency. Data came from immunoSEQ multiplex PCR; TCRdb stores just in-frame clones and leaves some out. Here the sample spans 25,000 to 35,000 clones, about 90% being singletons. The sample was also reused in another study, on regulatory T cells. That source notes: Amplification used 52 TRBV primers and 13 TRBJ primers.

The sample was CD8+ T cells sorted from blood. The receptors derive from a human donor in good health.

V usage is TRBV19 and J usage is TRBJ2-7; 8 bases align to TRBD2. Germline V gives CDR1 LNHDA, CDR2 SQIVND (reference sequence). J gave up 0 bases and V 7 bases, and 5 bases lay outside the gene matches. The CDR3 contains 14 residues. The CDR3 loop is CASTTSGSSYEQYF. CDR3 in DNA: TGTGCCAGTACTACTAGCGGAAGCTCCTACGAGCAGTACTTC.

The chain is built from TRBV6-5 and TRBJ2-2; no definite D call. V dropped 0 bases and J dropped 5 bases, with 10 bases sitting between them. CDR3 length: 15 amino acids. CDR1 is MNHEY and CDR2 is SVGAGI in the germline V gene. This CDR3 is CASSYSRRLTGELFF. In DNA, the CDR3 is TGTGCCAGCAGTTACTCCAGGCGATTAACCGGGGAGCTGTTTTTT.

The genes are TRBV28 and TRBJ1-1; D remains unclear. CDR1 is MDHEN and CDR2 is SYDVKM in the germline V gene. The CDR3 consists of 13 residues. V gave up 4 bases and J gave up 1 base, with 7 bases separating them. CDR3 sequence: CASSSLGNTEAFF. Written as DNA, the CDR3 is TGTGCCAGCAGTTCGTTGGGGAACACTGAAGCTTTCTTT.

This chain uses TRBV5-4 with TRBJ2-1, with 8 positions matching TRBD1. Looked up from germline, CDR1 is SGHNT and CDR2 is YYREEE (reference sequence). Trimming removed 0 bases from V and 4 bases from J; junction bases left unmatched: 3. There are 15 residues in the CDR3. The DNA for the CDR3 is TGTGCCAGCAGCTTGGAGGGACAGGAATACAATGAGCAGTTCTTC. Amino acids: CASSLEGQEYNEQFF.

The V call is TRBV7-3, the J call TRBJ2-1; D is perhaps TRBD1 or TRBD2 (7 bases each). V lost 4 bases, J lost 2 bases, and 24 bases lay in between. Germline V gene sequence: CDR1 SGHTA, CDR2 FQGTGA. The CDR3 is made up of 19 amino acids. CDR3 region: CASSSGGALVRGTYNEQFF. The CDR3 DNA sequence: TGTGCCAGCAGCTCAGGGGGGGCCCTAGTAAGGGGAACCTACAATGAGCAGTTCTTC.

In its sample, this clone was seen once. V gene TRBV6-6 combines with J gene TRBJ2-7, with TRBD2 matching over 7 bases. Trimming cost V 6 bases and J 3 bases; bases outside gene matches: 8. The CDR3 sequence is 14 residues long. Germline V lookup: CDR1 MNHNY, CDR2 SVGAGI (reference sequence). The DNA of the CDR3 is TGTGCCAGCAGCTATACCACGGGGGGCTACGAGCAGTACTTC. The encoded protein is CASSYTTGGYEQYF.

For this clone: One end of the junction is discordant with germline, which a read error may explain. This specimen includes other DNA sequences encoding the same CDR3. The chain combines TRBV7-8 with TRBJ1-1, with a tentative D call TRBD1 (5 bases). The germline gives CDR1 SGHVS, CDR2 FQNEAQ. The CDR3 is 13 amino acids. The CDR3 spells CASSAQMDTEAFF. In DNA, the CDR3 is TGTGCCAGCAGCGCCCAAATGGACACTGAAGCCTTCTTT.

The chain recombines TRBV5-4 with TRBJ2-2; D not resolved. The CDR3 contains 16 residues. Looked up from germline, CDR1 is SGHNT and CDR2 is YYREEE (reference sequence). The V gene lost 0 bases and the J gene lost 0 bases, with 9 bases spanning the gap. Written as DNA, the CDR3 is TGTGCCAGCAGCTTGGCCGAAAGGGCGAACACCGGGGAGCTGTTTTTT. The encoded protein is CASSLAERANTGELFF.

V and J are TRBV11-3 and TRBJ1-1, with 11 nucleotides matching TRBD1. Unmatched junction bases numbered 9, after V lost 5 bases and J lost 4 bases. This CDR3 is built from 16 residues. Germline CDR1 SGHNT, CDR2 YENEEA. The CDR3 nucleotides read TGTGCCAGCAGCAAGGGGGACAGGGGGAGGGGCACTGAAGCTTTCTTT. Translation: CASSKGDRGRGTEAFF. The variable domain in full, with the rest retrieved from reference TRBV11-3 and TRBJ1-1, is EAGVVQSPRYKIIEKKQPVAFWCNPISGHNTLYWYLQNLGQGPELLIRYENEEAVDDSQLPKDRFSAERLKGVDSTLKIQPAELGDSAVYLCASSKGDRGRGTEAFFGQGTRLTVV.

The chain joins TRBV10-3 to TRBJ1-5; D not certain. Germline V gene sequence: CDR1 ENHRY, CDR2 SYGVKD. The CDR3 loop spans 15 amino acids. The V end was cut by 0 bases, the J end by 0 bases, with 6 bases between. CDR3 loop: CAISESGSSNQPQHF. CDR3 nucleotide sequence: TGTGCCATCAGTGAGTCGGGGTCTAGCAATCAGCCCCAGCATTTT.

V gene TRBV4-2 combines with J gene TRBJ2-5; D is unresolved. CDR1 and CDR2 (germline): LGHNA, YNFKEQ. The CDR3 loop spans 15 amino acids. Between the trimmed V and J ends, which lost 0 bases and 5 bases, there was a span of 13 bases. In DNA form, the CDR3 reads TGTGCCAGCAGCCAAGAAGAACTTCGTGGGGAGACCCAGTACTTC. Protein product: CASSQEELRGETQYF.

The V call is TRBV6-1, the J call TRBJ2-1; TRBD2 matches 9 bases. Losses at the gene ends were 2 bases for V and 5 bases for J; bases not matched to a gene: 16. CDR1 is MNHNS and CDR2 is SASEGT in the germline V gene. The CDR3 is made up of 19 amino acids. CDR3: CASSEYPGLAGILNNEQFF. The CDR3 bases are TGTGCCAGCAGTGAATATCCCGGGCTAGCGGGGATACTGAACAATGAGCAGTTCTTC.

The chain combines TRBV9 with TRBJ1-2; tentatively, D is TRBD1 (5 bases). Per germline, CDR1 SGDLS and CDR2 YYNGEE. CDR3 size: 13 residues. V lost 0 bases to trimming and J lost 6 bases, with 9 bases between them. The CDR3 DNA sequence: TGTGCCAGCAGCGTAGGGCAGGGCAATGGCTACACCTTC. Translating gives CASSVGQGNGYTF.

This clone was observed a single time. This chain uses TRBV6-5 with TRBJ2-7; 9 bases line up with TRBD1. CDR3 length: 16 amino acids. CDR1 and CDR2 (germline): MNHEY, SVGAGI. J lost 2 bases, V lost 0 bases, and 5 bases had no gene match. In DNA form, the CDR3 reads TGTGCCAGCAGTTACTCGATGAGGGACAGGGCCTACGAGCAGTACTTC. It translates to CASSYSMRDRAYEQYF.

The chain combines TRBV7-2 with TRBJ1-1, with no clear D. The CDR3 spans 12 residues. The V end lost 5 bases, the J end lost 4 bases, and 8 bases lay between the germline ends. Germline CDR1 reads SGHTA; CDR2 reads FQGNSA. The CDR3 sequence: CASSPFGTEAFF. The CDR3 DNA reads TGTGCCAGCAGCCCTTTTGGCACTGAAGCTTTCTTT.

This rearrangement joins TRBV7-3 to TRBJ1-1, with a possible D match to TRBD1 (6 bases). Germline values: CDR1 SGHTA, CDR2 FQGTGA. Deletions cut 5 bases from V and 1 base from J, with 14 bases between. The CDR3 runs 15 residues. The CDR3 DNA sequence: TGTGCCAGCAGCCCAATGGGGGGCCAGAACACTGAAGCTTTCTTT. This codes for CASSPMGGQNTEAFF.

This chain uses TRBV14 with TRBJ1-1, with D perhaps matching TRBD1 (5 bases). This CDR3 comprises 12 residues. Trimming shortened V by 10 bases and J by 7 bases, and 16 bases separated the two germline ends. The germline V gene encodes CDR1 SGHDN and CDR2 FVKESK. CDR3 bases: TGTGCCAAAGGACTCGGGGGAATTGAAGCTTTCTTT. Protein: CAKGLGGIEAFF.

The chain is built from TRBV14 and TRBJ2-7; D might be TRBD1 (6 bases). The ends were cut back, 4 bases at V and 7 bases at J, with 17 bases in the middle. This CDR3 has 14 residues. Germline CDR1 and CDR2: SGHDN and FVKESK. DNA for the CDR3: TGTGCCAGCAGCCTACAGGGATGGCATACGGAGCAGTACTTC. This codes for CASSLQGWHTEQYF.

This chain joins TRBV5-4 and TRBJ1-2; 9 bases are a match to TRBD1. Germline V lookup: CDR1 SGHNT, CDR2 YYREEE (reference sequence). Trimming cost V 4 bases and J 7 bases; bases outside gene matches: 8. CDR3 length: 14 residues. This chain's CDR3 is CASSPGTGFFGYTF. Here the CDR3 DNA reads TGTGCCAGCAGCCCAGGGACAGGGTTTTTTGGCTACACCTTC.

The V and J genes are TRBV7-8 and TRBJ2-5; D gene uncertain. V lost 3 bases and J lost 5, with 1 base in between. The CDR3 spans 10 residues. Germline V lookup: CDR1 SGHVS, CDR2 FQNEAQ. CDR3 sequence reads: CASSLETQYF. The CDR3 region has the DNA TGTGCCAGCAGCTTGGAGACCCAGTACTTC.

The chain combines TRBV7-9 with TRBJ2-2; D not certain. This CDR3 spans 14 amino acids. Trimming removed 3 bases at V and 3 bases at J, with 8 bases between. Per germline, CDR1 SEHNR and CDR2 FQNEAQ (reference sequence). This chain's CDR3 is CASSFYSDTGELFF. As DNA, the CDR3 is TGTGCCAGCAGCTTTTATTCGGACACCGGGGAGCTGTTTTTT.

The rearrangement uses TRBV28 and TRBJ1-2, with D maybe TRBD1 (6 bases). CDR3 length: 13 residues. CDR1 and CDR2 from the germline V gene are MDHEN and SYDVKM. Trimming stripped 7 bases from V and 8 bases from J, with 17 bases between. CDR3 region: CASNRDGGSGYTF. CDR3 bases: TGTGCCAGCAACCGGGACGGGGGCTCGGGCTACACCTTC.

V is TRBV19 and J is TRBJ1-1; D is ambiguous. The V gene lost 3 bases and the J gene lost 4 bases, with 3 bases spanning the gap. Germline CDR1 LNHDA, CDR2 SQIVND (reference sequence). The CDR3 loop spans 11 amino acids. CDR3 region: CASSMGTEAFF. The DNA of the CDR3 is TGTGCCAGTAGTATGGGCACTGAAGCTTTCTTT.

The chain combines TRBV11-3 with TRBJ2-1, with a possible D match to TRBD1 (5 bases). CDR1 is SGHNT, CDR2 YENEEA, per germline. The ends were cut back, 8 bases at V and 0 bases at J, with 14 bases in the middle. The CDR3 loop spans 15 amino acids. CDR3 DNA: TGTGCCAGCGGAGTCAGGGCTAGCTCCTACAATGAGCAGTTCTTC. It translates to CASGVRASSYNEQFF.

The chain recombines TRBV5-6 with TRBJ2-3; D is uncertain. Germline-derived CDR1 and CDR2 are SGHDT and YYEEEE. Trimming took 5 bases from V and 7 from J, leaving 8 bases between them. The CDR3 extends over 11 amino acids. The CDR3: CASSFGNTQYF. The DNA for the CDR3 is TGTGCCAGCAGTTTTGGAAATACGCAGTATTTT.

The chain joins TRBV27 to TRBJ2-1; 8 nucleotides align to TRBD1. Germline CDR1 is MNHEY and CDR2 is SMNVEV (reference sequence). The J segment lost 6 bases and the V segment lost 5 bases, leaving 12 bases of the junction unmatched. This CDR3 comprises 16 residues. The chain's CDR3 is CASSPEDRGTINEQFF. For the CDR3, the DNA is TGTGCCAGCAGTCCCGAAGACAGGGGAACGATCAATGAGCAGTTCTTC.

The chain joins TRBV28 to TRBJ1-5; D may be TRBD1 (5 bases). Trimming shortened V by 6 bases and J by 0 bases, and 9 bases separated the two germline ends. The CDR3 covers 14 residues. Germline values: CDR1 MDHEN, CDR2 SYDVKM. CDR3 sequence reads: CASRETVSNQPQHF. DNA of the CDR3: TGTGCCAGCAGAGAGACAGTTAGCAATCAGCCCCAGCATTTT.